The 26 T cell receptor beta chains listed next were all sequenced from one sample in a study of blood T cells in healthy people across ages (dated by TCRdb to 2015 to 2017). Libraries were constructed by 5' RACE. Sequenced using an Illumina HiSeq 2500. A second PCR of about 7 to 12 cycles was run with a J-beta primer mix and a sample-barcoded 5' primer. TCRdb ran its own pipeline on the public reads, namely fastp trimming at Q25 and MiXCR clone calling, and kept in-frame beta chains. Here each entry gathers all rows of one CDR3 protein and keeps the most common genes and DNA. This sample holds about 1.4 million distinct CDR3 sequences; around 59% were observed only once. 6.5% to 8% of the sample lies in the top ten. The sample comprised blood. Source of these receptors: a man younger than 35 in good health.

The V gene is TRBV25-1, the J gene TRBJ2-7; D uncertain. CDR1 MGHDK and CDR2 SYGVNS come from the germline V gene. The ends were cut back, 6 bases at V and 2 bases at J, with 17 bases in the middle. This CDR3 is built from 15 residues. This chain's CDR3 is CASRGPSGRTYEQYF. CDR3 DNA sequence: TGTGCCAGCAGGGGTCCCTCGGGCCGTACCTACGAGCAGTACTTC.

The gene calls are TRBV29-1 and TRBJ2-3, with 7 positions matching TRBD2. Trimming removed 4 bases from V and 5 bases from J; junction bases left unmatched: 9. This CDR3 contains 14 residues. The V gene's germline CDR1 is SQVTM and CDR2 ANQGSEA. The CDR3: CSVVAGGRIDTQYF. The CDR3 coding sequence is TGCAGCGTTGTGGCCGGGGGGAGGATAGATACGCAGTATTTT.

This clonotype has a handful of counts. This chain connects TRBV6-2 or TRBV6-3 to TRBJ2-7, with 9 bases matching TRBD1. CDR1 and CDR2 from the germline V gene are MNHEY and SVGEGT. CDR3 length equals 14 residues. Trimming at V came to 4 bases and at J to 5 bases, leaving 6 bases not matched to a gene. The DNA of the CDR3 is TGTGCCAGCAGTTTTGGGGACAGGGAACACGAGCAGTACTTC. This gives the protein CASSFGDREHEQYF.

This chain connects TRBV7-2 to TRBJ2-1, with 13 bases identical to TRBD2. Germline trimming cut 4 bases from V and 7 bases from J; bases unmatched to any gene: 7. The germline gives CDR1 SGHTA, CDR2 FQGNSA. This CDR3 comprises 16 residues. CDR3 protein: CASSSWTSGGRNEQFF. DNA of the CDR3: TGTGCCAGCAGCTCTTGGACTAGCGGGGGTCGTAATGAGCAGTTCTTC.

A few counts support this clonotype. This chain links TRBV6-2 or TRBV6-3 with TRBJ2-4; 8 positions match TRBD2. Germline loops: CDR1 MNHEY, CDR2 SVGEGT. This CDR3 is built from 16 residues. The J segment lost 5 bases and the V segment lost 5 bases, leaving 11 bases of the junction unmatched. CDR3 sequence (DNA): TGTGCCAGCAGTGCCCCCCCAGGGCGGGGGGAAAACATTCAGTACTTC. Translated: CASSAPPGRGENIQYF.

The chain links TRBV11-2 to TRBJ2-3; D gene uncertain. Trimming took off 1 base at V and 11 bases at J, with 16 bases between the two ends. The CDR3 totals 14 residues. Germline loops: CDR1 SGHAT, CDR2 FQNNGV. As DNA, the CDR3 is TGTGCCAGCAGCTTAGGATGGCAGAGAGATGAGCAGTATTTT. This encodes CASSLGWQRDEQYF.

CDR3: CSALTDGWNEQYF. DNA of the CDR3: TGCAGTGCCCTCACCGACGGCTGGAACGAGCAGTACTTC. The chain joins TRBV20-1 to TRBJ2-1; D is uncertain. The end of the DNA is better explained by TRBJ2-7, so the J call may be wrong. Germline CDR1 is DFQATT and CDR2 is SNEGSKA (reference sequence). The CDR3 extends over 13 amino acids.

The rearrangement uses TRBV4-1 and TRBJ1-4; weak D call: TRBD1 (5 bases). The CDR3 consists of 15 residues. V was pared by 4 bases and J by 4 bases, with 13 bases between. CDR1 is MGHRA and CDR2 is YSYEKL in the germline V gene. CDR3 protein: CASSPAIGDNEKLFF. The CDR3 nucleotides read TGCGCCAGCAGCCCGGCTATAGGGGATAATGAAAAACTGTTTTTT.

This clonotype was seen many times. The chain is built from TRBV3-1 and TRBJ2-7; D remains unclear. Germline values: CDR1 LGHDT, CDR2 YNNKEL (reference sequence). V lost 8 bases and J lost 2, with 16 bases in between. The CDR3 extends over 14 amino acids. The CDR3 is CASRAASVPYEQYF. The DNA of the CDR3 is TGTGCCAGCCGGGCGGCTAGTGTTCCCTACGAGCAGTACTTC.

CDR3 amino acids: CASSSTTGVEAFF. CDR3 DNA: TGTGCCAGCAGCTCGACTACAGGGGTAGAAGCTTTCTTT. The chain has TRBV7-9 and TRBJ1-1, with TRBD1 matching 7 bases. Germline V CDR1 and CDR2: SEHNR, FQNEAQ (reference sequence). The V segment lost 4 bases and the J segment 8 bases; nucleotides outside the gene matches: 7. The CDR3 length is 13 residues.

CDR3 in DNA: TGTGCCAGCAGTTACGGAAATGAAGCTTTCTTT. Protein product: CASSYGNEAFF. The chain employs TRBV6-2 or TRBV6-3 and TRBJ1-1; D gene unclear. The CDR3 is 11 residues long. The germline V gene encodes CDR1 MNHEY and CDR2 SVGEGT. The V and J ends lost 2 bases and 7 bases respectively, with 5 bases between them.

This clonotype was seen only a few times. The junction differs from germline at one of its ends, possibly a read error. V is TRBV2 and J is TRBJ1-5; D unclear. The germline V gene has CDR1 SNHLY and CDR2 FYNNEI. The CDR3 spans 15 residues. For the CDR3, the DNA is TGTGCCGGCAGCGAAAGAACAGCTAGTCATCAGCCCCAGCATTTT. Amino acid sequence: CAGSERTASHQPQHF. Supplemented by reference TRBV2 and TRBJ1-5, the full variable domain reads EPEVTQTPSHQVTQMGQEVILRCVPISNHLYFYWYRQILGQKVEFLVSFYNNEISEKSEIFDDQFSVERPDGSNFTLKIRSTKLEDSAMYFCAGSERTASHQPQHFGDGTRLSIL.

The V gene is TRBV25-1, the J gene TRBJ2-4; 14 positions agree with TRBD2. The DNA end lines up better with TRBJ2-7; the J call may be wrong. The CDR3 extends over 15 amino acids. Germline V gene data show CDR1 as MGHDK and CDR2 as SYGVNS. CDR3 nucleotide sequence: TGTGCCAGCGACCCCGGACTAGCGGGGGGCTACGAGCAGTACTTC. Encoded protein: CASDPGLAGGYEQYF.

V and J are TRBV6-5 and TRBJ2-7; 9 nucleotides agree with TRBD1. The CDR3 runs 14 residues. CDR1 and CDR2 from the germline V gene are MNHEY and SVGAGI. After removal of 3 bases from V and 6 bases from J, the junction contained 6 bases not matched to a gene. CDR3 coding DNA: TGTGCCAGCAGTTATGGGGACAGGGCGTCCGAGCAGTACTTC. Protein sequence: CASSYGDRASEQYF.

This chain joins TRBV5-1 and TRBJ2-3; D is unresolved. Germline lookup yields CDR1 SGHRS and CDR2 YFSETQ. The V gene lost 0 bases and the J gene lost 2 bases, with 10 bases spanning the gap. This CDR3 has 15 residues. CDR3 DNA: TGCGCCAGCAGCTTGGGCCACACCTACACAGATACGCAGTATTTT. Amino acids: CASSLGHTYTDTQYF.

This clonotype was seen a handful of times. This chain connects TRBV5-1 to TRBJ2-1; TRBD1 matches at 7 bases. The length of the CDR3 is 16 residues. The junction had 13 bases not matched to a gene; V was cut back by 6 bases and J by 4 bases. Looked up from germline, CDR1 is SGHRS and CDR2 is YFSETQ. CDR3 DNA: TGCGCCAGCACCCCTCTGACAGGGAACGCGTACAATGAGCAGTTCTTC. It yields the protein CASTPLTGNAYNEQFF.

The gene calls are TRBV25-1 and TRBJ1-6; tentatively, D is TRBD1 (5 bases). This CDR3 is 16 amino acids long. Trimming shortened V by 6 bases and J by 10 bases, and 22 bases separated the two germline ends. Germline CDR1 MGHDK, CDR2 SYGVNS. The CDR3 spells CASSGSGEGIKSPLHF. In DNA form, the CDR3 reads TGTGCCAGCAGCGGATCGGGGGAGGGAATAAAATCACCCCTCCACTTT.

CDR3 DNA sequence: TGTGCCAGCAGTTGGGACCTTGCAATCTATGGCTACACCTTC. Translating it yields CASSWDLAIYGYTF. The rearrangement joins TRBV12-3 or TRBV12-4 to TRBJ1-2; weak D call: TRBD1 (5 bases). Trimming removed 4 bases at V and 4 bases at J, with 13 bases between. The CDR3 contains 14 residues.

The chain uses TRBV7-2 and TRBJ2-3; D uncertain. The V and J ends lost 4 bases and 0 bases respectively, with 8 bases between them. This CDR3 region has 14 residues. Germline-derived CDR1 and CDR2 are SGHTA and FQGNSA. CDR3 DNA: TGTGCCAGCAGCTACGCCATGAGCACAGATACGCAGTATTTT. The encoded protein is CASSYAMSTDTQYF. Using reference TRBV7-2 and TRBJ2-3 for the parts outside the CDR3, the full variable domain is GAGVSQSPSNKVTEKGKDVELRCDPISGHTALYWYRQSLGQGLEFLIYFQGNSAPDKSGLPSDRFSAERTGGSVSTLTIQRTQQEDSAVYLCASSYAMSTDTQYFGPGTRLTVL.

There are many counts of this clonotype. V and J are TRBV27 and TRBJ1-4; no clear D gene. There are 13 residues in the CDR3. V lost 7 bases and J 8 bases, leaving 14 bases between the germline ends. Germline V gene sequence: CDR1 MNHEY, CDR2 SMNVEV (reference sequence). The CDR3 nucleotides read TGTGCCAGCAAACAGTTTAATTGGGAAAAACTGTTTTTT. The encoded protein is CASKQFNWEKLFF.

As for this clonotype: Compared with germline, one end of the junction differs, possibly owing to a read error. The chain employs TRBV29-1 and TRBJ2-2; maybe TRBD2 (5 bases). The CDR3 totals 14 residues. The germline V gene has CDR1 SQVTM and CDR2 ANQGSEA. CDR3 nucleotide sequence: TGCGGCGTTGAAGCGGATGCGAACACCGGGGAGCTGTTTTTT. This sequence encodes CGVEADANTGELFF.

V is TRBV12-3 or TRBV12-4 and J is TRBJ1-5; D not resolved. The CDR3 is made up of 15 amino acids. Trimming cost V 2 bases and J 1 base, with 9 bases left between them. In DNA, the CDR3 is TGTGCCAGCAGTTTAACGGGTTCAAGCAATCAGCCCCAGCATTTT. It specifies CASSLTGSSNQPQHF.

V is TRBV28 and J is TRBJ1-5, with D perhaps matching TRBD1 (5 bases). CDR3 size: 12 residues. Deletions cut 3 bases from V and 11 bases from J, with 11 bases between. Germline assignment: CDR1 MDHEN and CDR2 SYDVKM. CDR3 protein: CASSFGGRAQHF. The DNA of the CDR3 is TGTGCCAGCAGTTTCGGGGGAAGGGCCCAGCATTTT.

V gene TRBV7-6 combines with J gene TRBJ2-7; 9 nucleotides align to TRBD1. This CDR3 has 16 amino acids. The V segment lost 4 bases and the J segment 2 bases; nucleotides outside the gene matches: 9. Germline V gene sequence: CDR1 SGHVS, CDR2 FNYEAQ. The CDR3 loop is CASSSYKQGAPYEQYF. In nucleotides, the CDR3 is TGTGCCAGCAGCTCCTACAAACAGGGGGCCCCCTACGAGCAGTACTTC. Full variable domain (missing parts from reference TRBV7-6 and TRBJ2-7): GAGVSQSPRYKVTKRGQDVALRCDPISGHVSLYWYRQALGQGPEFLTYFNYEAQQDKSGLPNDRFSAERPEGSISTLTIQRTEQRDSAMYRCASSSYKQGAPYEQYFGPGTRLTVT.

In this sample, this clonotype turned up a few times. The J gene is TRBJ2-4, the V gene TRBV10-3; possible D gene TRBD1, 7 bases. Per the germline V gene, CDR1 is ENHRY and CDR2 is SYGVKD. The length of the CDR3 is 13 residues. V was cut by 10 bases and J by 9 bases, with 19 bases left in between. This CDR3 reads CASQVAGQSIQYF. CDR3 sequence (DNA): TGTGCCAGCCAAGTTGCGGGACAGTCCATTCAGTACTTC.

This CDR3 is CASRKQGVESPLHF. The DNA for the CDR3 is TGTGCCAGCAGAAAACAGGGAGTGGAATCACCCCTCCACTTT. V and J are TRBV2 and TRBJ1-6; possibly TRBD1 for D (6 bases). V was pared by 6 bases and J by 10 bases, with 16 bases between. Germline lookup yields CDR1 SNHLY and CDR2 FYNNEI. The CDR3 runs to 14 residues.